Listed here are 4 T cell receptor beta chains from one sample, sequenced in a study of T cell repertoires in cytomegalovirus infection. Via MiXCR, TCRdb re-called the reads, giving one row per CDR3 protein. The sample records approximately 500,000 distinct CDR3 sequences, less than 30% being singletons. Sequenced material: PBMCs. The receptors stem from a human donor in good health (CMV status not recorded). Some clones in this sample may be carry-over from other donors' samples.

The J gene is TRBJ2-3, the V gene TRBV9; 9 bases line up with TRBD2. The germline CDR1 and CDR2 sequences are SGDLS and YYNGEE. This CDR3 comprises 15 residues. Trimming at V came to 4 bases and at J to 5 bases, leaving 8 bases not matched to a gene. The CDR3 reads CASSLLAGWGDTQYF. CDR3 sequence (DNA): TGTGCCAGCAGCCTACTAGCGGGTTGGGGAGATACGCAGTATTTT.

This rearrangement joins TRBV6-2 or TRBV6-3 to TRBJ2-1; D gene uncertain. Germline CDR1 MNHEY, CDR2 SVGEGT. V was clipped by 7 bases and J by 0 bases, with 16 bases between them. CDR3 length: 16 residues. CDR3 coding DNA: TGTGCCAGCAAAAGGACCGCCCTGAGCTCCTACAATGAGCAGTTCTTC. This codes for CASKRTALSSYNEQFF.

This sequence joins TRBV4-3 and TRBJ1-5; TRBD1 matches at 9 bases. With 5 bases clipped from V and 7 bases from J, the junction kept 9 bases outside the gene matches. CDR3 size: 15 residues. Germline V gene lookup returns CDR1 LGHNA and CDR2 YSLEER. CDR3 residues: CASSFGQGTGQPQHF. For the CDR3, the DNA is TGCGCCAGCAGCTTCGGACAGGGGACGGGCCAGCCCCAGCATTTT.

V is TRBV28 and J is TRBJ2-1; D gene uncertain. Germline V gives CDR1 MDHEN, CDR2 SYDVKM. Trimming took off 5 bases at V and 2 bases at J, with 13 bases between the two ends. This CDR3 contains 15 residues. The CDR3 here is CASSALNGPYNEQFF. DNA of the CDR3: TGTGCCAGCAGTGCCCTTAACGGCCCCTACAATGAGCAGTTCTTC.